This section outlines one T cell receptor (beta chain) sequence together with its context. Per the germline V gene, CDR1 is SEHNR and CDR2 is FQNEAQ (reference sequence). J lost 5 bases, V lost 2 bases, and 1 base had no gene match. The CDR3 is made up of 13 amino acids. This specimen belongs to a study of blood T cell repertoires in COVID-19. Looking at the study overall: From the United States, Italy and Spain came samples of acute and convalescent COVID-19.

This table comes from immunoSEQ multiplex PCR, and its TCRdb copy is limited to in-frame clones, with some not included. This table has some 70,000 clones, 81% appearing once. The TCR originated in a woman aged 70 to 79 with acute or convalescent COVID-19. This chain joins TRBV7-9 and TRBJ1-1, with 8 nucleotides matching TRBD1. The sample comprised peripheral blood. This CDR3 is CASSLRQGTEAFF. The CDR3 DNA reads as TGTGCCAGCAGCTTACGACAGGGGACTGAAGCTTTCTTT.